This TCR beta chain came from a study of cytomegalovirus exposure and HLA in healthy donors. Broader study findings: Earlier results showed most TCR beta V segments being productive about 87% or about 30% of the time.

On this clone itself: The antigen remains undetermined. The sample carries other DNA sequences with the same CDR3.

CDR3 length equals 16 residues. V shed 1 base and J 7 bases; nucleotides not matched to a gene: 6. Per germline, CDR1 LGHNA and CDR2 YSLEER. Both 60 Vbeta primers and 13 Jbeta primers went into the PCR. TCRdb keeps only in-frame clones here, not all; method: immunoSEQ multiplex PCR. The sample carries some 150,000 clones, approximately 80% recorded once. The origin of this receptor is a man aged 35 to 55 in good health and CMV-seronegative. J is TRBJ2-1 and V is TRBV4-3; 11 bases line up with TRBD2. The sample was PBMCs. In nucleotides, the CDR3 is TGCGCCAGCAGCCAAGCGCTAGCGGGGGGATGGAATGAGCAGTTCTTC. This encodes CASSQALAGGWNEQFF.